This T cell receptor (beta chain) was observed in a study of T cell changes during pregnancy in multiple sclerosis. Germline CDR1 is WSHSY and CDR2 is SAAADI. This CDR3 has 11 residues. Trimming stripped 4 bases from V and 9 bases from J, with 7 bases between. The assay was immunoSEQ multiplex PCR, and TCRdb's table has in-frame clones only and misses some. This table has 95,000 to 100,000 clones, more than 85% appearing once. The sequencing here drew on peripheral blood, taken in the second trimester of pregnancy. This receptor was taken from a female donor with multiple sclerosis, enrolled in a pregnancy study. The chain employs TRBV10-2 and TRBJ2-1; D is uncertain. Here the CDR3 reads CASSVAIEQFF. The CDR3, as DNA: TGCGCCAGCAGTGTGGCAATTGAGCAGTTCTTC.